This T cell receptor (beta chain) was sequenced in a study of OX40 agonist ivuxolimab in advanced cancers. Study conclusions and caveats: Clonal expansion from baseline to week 6 occurred in both CD4+ and CD8+ T cells. Expanded clones were, on average, more numerous among CD8+ T cells than CD4+.

Per the germline V gene, CDR1 is GTSNPN and CDR2 is SVGIG (reference sequence). The V and J ends lost 4 bases and 7 bases, in that order; junction bases with no gene match: 6. The CDR3 sequence is 12 residues long. Assay: immunoSEQ multiplex PCR; the TCRdb copy retains only in-frame clones and omits some. The data contain under 25,000 clones, just under 75% of them singletons. With respect to this clone: Its antigen is not identified.

The chain couples TRBV30 to TRBJ1-1, with 7 bases fitting TRBD1. This clonotype originated in an adult with an advanced solid tumor such as melanoma, head and neck, liver or kidney cancer. This sample comprised CD4+ or CD8+ T cells sorted from blood, obtained in a trial of the OX40 agonist ivuxolimab. DNA of the CDR3: TGTGCCTGGACGGCAGGGGGGAATGAAGCTTTCTTT. Its protein product is CAWTAGGNEAFF.